This T cell receptor beta chain was sequenced during a study of cytomegalovirus exposure and HLA in healthy donors. Looking at the study overall: Membership in the Caucasian-associated ancestry cluster was found for approximately 85% of fewer than 450 genotyped donors.

The germline gives CDR1 SGHRS, CDR2 YFSETQ. CDR3 length: 14 residues. V lost 7 bases to trimming and J lost 1 base, with 14 bases between them. The PCR ran on 60 Vbeta and 13 Jbeta primers. Measured with immunoSEQ multiplex PCR; TCRdb has only the in-frame clones, and not every one. The sample carries tens of thousands of clones, about 75% recorded once. Regarding the study as a whole: With DRB1 most and HLA-C fewest, TCR association rates differed between HLA loci in a later analysis.

Worth noting for this clone: Antigen specificity is unknown.

The sequencing sample was made of PBMCs. The TCR originated in a man aged 25 to 45 in good health and CMV-seropositive. The rearrangement uses TRBV5-1 and TRBJ2-5; possible D gene TRBD1, 5 bases. The CDR3 nucleotides are TGCGCCAGCGCCGATGGACACTTCCAAGAGACCCAGTACTTC. Translated, it gives CASADGHFQETQYF.